These 21 T cell receptor beta chains originate from one sample sequenced in a study of CD8 T cells in ankylosing spondylitis. TCRdb independently ran MiXCR on the 5' RACE reads; one entry per CDR3 protein. Of around 160,000 distinct CDR3 sequences in the sample, roughly 12% were seen once. The material sequenced was blood, either unsorted or a sorted T cell fraction (not recorded which). The receptors here all came from a male donor with ankylosing spondylitis or in good health (not recorded which).

This clonotype was recorded many times. The V and J genes are TRBV29-1 and TRBJ2-1; 7 nucleotides agree with TRBD2. Per germline, CDR1 SQVTM and CDR2 ANQGSEA. Trimming at V came to 3 bases and at J to 6 bases, leaving 2 bases not matched to a gene. This CDR3 has 12 residues. The CDR3 region is CSVERGSNEQFF. The CDR3 nucleotides read TGCAGCGTTGAGCGGGGGAGCAATGAGCAGTTCTTC.

For this clonotype: Since a much larger clone is just one base distant, this may be a read error. The CDR3 ends on some other residue instead of the conserved phenylalanine or tryptophan, so this is likely a read error. The chain uses TRBV6-4 and TRBJ2-1; no clear D gene. V shed 6 bases and J shed 9 bases, with 18 bases lying between them. CDR3 length equals 14 residues. Per the germline V gene, CDR1 is MRHNA and CDR2 is SNTAGT. In nucleotides, the CDR3 is TGTGCCAGCAGCGTTGACTCCGCTGGCGGTGAGCAGTTCCTC. It encodes CASSVDSAGGEQFL.

This clonotype has ten or more counts. The chain employs TRBV12-3 or TRBV12-4 and TRBJ2-3, with D perhaps matching TRBD1 or TRBD2 (5 bases each). Trimming took 1 base from V and 1 from J, leaving 12 bases between them. The CDR3 length is 16 residues. The CDR3 spells CASSLGQQGRTDTQYF. DNA of the CDR3: TGTGCCAGCAGTTTAGGTCAGCAGGGACGCACAGATACGCAGTATTTT.

This clonotype was counted a few times. The chain uses TRBV11-2 and TRBJ2-3, with a tentative D call TRBD2 (5 bases). Germline V CDR1 and CDR2: SGHAT, FQNNGV. V was shortened by 5 bases and J by 3 bases, with 15 bases between the two germline ends. This CDR3 region has 15 residues. The CDR3 DNA reads as TGTGCCAGCAGCCCGTTTCCCCGGAGGACAGATACGCAGTATTTT. It is translated as CASSPFPRRTDTQYF.

The sample holds many counts of this clonotype. This chain joins TRBV20-1 and TRBJ1-1; no clear D gene. This CDR3 comprises 12 residues. V lost 0 bases and J 1 base, leaving 3 bases between the germline ends. Per the germline V gene, CDR1 is DFQATT and CDR2 is SNEGSKA (reference sequence). The CDR3 spells CSAREGNTEAFF. CDR3 coding DNA: TGCAGTGCTAGAGAAGGGAACACTGAAGCTTTCTTT.

There are many counts of this clonotype. This sequence joins TRBV9 and TRBJ1-1; D might be TRBD1 (5 bases). The CDR3 consists of 13 residues. Germline-derived CDR1 and CDR2 are SGDLS and YYNGEE. Trimming removed 6 bases from V and 1 base from J, with 10 bases in between. DNA for the CDR3: TGTGCCAGCAAGGACATAGGGAACACTGAAGCTTTCTTT. This encodes CASKDIGNTEAFF.

This clonotype was seen at least ten times. The chain uses TRBV5-1 and TRBJ2-3; D may be TRBD2 (6 bases). CDR1 and CDR2 from the germline V gene are SGHRS and YFSETQ. The CDR3 sequence is 18 residues long. The V end was cut by 5 bases, the J end by 2 bases, with 24 bases between. CDR3 sequence reads: CASSPFVAAGLITDTQYF. The CDR3 region has the DNA TGCGCCAGCAGTCCCTTCGTGGCAGCGGGTCTGATCACAGATACGCAGTATTTT.

This clonotype was seen a few times. The chain joins TRBV12-3 or TRBV12-4 to TRBJ1-1; D perhaps matches TRBD1 (6 bases). The CDR3 runs to 15 residues. Trimming took 7 bases from V and 5 from J, leaving 20 bases between them. As DNA, the CDR3 is TGTGCCAGCATCCTATGGGGAGGGGGAGGGACTGAAGCTTTCTTT. Translated: CASILWGGGGTEAFF.

This chain uses TRBV18 with TRBJ2-7; D gene unclear. The CDR3 has 13 residues. V lost 4 bases to trimming and J lost 2 bases, with 9 bases between them. Germline lookup yields CDR1 KGHSH and CDR2 LQKENI. In DNA, the CDR3 is TGTGCCAGCTCACAAAGTCCTACCTACGAGCAGTACTTC. Amino acids: CASSQSPTYEQYF.

This clonotype showed up many times. The chain couples TRBV20-1 to TRBJ1-1; the D is unclear. Trimming cost V 2 bases and J 4 bases, with 8 bases left between them. The germline V gene encodes CDR1 DFQATT and CDR2 SNEGSKA (reference sequence). There are 12 residues in the CDR3. This CDR3 is CSARSVGTEAFF. The CDR3 DNA sequence: TGCAGTGCTAGAAGTGTGGGCACTGAAGCTTTCTTT.

On this clonotype itself: Possible read error: a much larger clone is one base away. The chain uses TRBV2 and TRBJ2-7; weak D call: TRBD2 (7 bases). Germline CDR1 reads SNHLY; CDR2 reads FYNNEI. The CDR3 loop spans 14 amino acids. CDR3 amino acids: CTSSPLKGEGEQYF. CDR3 DNA: TGTACCAGCAGTCCCCTAAAGGGGGAGGGCGAGCAGTACTTC.

This clonotype was seen more than once but under ten times. The chain employs TRBV7-2 and TRBJ2-5; D is undetermined. This CDR3 is 15 amino acids long. Per the germline V gene, CDR1 is SGHTA and CDR2 is FQGNSA. V dropped 0 bases and J dropped 3 bases, with 11 bases sitting between them. CDR3 sequence reads: CASSLALGREETQYF. CDR3 DNA: TGTGCCAGCAGCTTAGCGTTAGGTAGGGAAGAGACCCAGTACTTC.

This clonotype appeared once. This sequence joins TRBV2 and TRBJ1-2, with D hard to call. CDR1 is SNHLY and CDR2 is FYNNEI in the germline V gene. There are 14 residues in the CDR3. Between the trimmed V and J ends, which lost 0 bases and 10 bases, there was a span of 15 bases. CDR3 residues: CASSEAQDLRDYTF. Written as DNA, the CDR3 is TGTGCCAGCAGTGAAGCTCAGGATCTGCGCGACTACACCTTC. The whole variable domain, remainder taken from reference TRBV2 and TRBJ1-2, is EPEVTQTPSHQVTQMGQEVILRCVPISNHLYFYWYRQILGQKVEFLVSFYNNEISEKSEIFDDQFSVERPDGSNFTLKIRSTKLEDSAMYFCASSEAQDLRDYTFGSGTRLTVV.

The table lists this clonotype with a count of one. The chain carries TRBV7-2 and TRBJ2-7, with D perhaps matching TRBD2 (6 bases). CDR3 size: 15 residues. The germline V gene encodes CDR1 SGHTA and CDR2 FQGNSA. Between the trimmed V and J ends, which lost 0 bases and 5 bases, there was a span of 14 bases. The CDR3 spells CASSLALGGGNEQYF. CDR3 in DNA: TGTGCCAGCAGCTTAGCGCTCGGGGGAGGCAACGAGCAGTACTTC.

On this clonotype: A read error may be the cause here, since a much bigger clone is one base away. The rearrangement joins TRBV6-1 to TRBJ1-1, with D perhaps matching TRBD1 (5 bases). The ends were cut back, 2 bases at V and 0 bases at J, with 13 bases in the middle. Germline V CDR1 and CDR2: MNHNS, SASEGT. The CDR3 is 16 residues long. The CDR3 region has the DNA TGTGCCAGCAGTGAAAGGCGGACAAGGGTGAACACTGAAGCTTTCTTT. It encodes CASSERRTRVNTEAFF.

The table lists this clonotype with a few counts. The V call is TRBV7-6, the J call TRBJ2-5; 10 bases agree with TRBD1. This CDR3 region has 16 residues. CDR1 is SGHVS and CDR2 is FNYEAQ in the germline V gene. Trimming at V came to 6 bases and at J to 3 bases, leaving 10 bases not matched to a gene. CDR3 residues: CASSHPGQGIEETQYF. DNA for the CDR3: TGTGCCAGCAGTCACCCGGGACAGGGGATAGAAGAGACCCAGTACTTC.

This clonotype was counted a few times. The chain joins TRBV12-3 or TRBV12-4 to TRBJ2-2; 10 nucleotides line up with TRBD2. With 6 bases clipped from V and 5 bases from J, the junction kept 18 bases outside the gene matches. CDR3 length: 19 amino acids. Here the CDR3 DNA reads TGTGCCAGCAGCCCTCGATCCAGGACTAGCGGTTTTGGGACCGGGGAGCTGTTTTTT. Amino acid sequence: CASSPRSRTSGFGTGELFF.

CDR3 in DNA: TGCAGTGCTAGAGGCCCGATTGCAACTAATGAAAAACTGTTTTTT. Translating gives CSARGPIATNEKLFF. The chain is built from TRBV20-1 and TRBJ1-4, with D unclear. Germline lookup yields CDR1 DFQATT and CDR2 SNEGSKA (reference sequence). Trimming took off 1 base at V and 0 bases at J, with 9 bases between the two ends. The CDR3 length is 15 residues.

Comment on this clonotype: With a much larger clone just one base away, this may be a read error. The V call is TRBV10-3, the J call TRBJ2-1; 7 bases are shared with TRBD2. CDR3 length: 15 residues. The germline V gene encodes CDR1 ENHRY and CDR2 SYGVKD. This chain's CDR3 is CSISVAGASYNEQFF. CDR3 DNA: TGTTCCATCAGTGTGGCGGGAGCGTCCTACAATGAGCAGTTCTTC.

This clonotype was seen ten or more times. This sequence joins TRBV12-3 or TRBV12-4 and TRBJ2-5, with TRBD2 as a possible D gene (5 bases). The length of the CDR3 is 14 residues. The V and J ends lost 3 bases and 2 bases respectively, with 10 bases between them. The CDR3 DNA reads as TGTGCCAGCAGTTTCCTTAGCGAACAAGAGACCCAGTACTTC. The encoded protein is CASSFLSEQETQYF.

This clonotype was recorded many times. The chain combines TRBV5-1 with TRBJ1-1; the D gene is possibly TRBD1 (5 bases). Germline values: CDR1 SGHRS, CDR2 YFSETQ. V lost 1 base and J 4 bases, leaving 17 bases between the germline ends. The CDR3 runs 16 residues. CDR3 protein: CASSLTGHIAATEAFF. The CDR3 region has the DNA TGCGCCAGCAGCTTGACAGGACACATCGCCGCCACTGAAGCTTTCTTT.